This T cell receptor beta chain was identified in a study of T cell responses to AZD1222 COVID-19 vaccine. Findings and limits, study-wide: With two AZD1222 doses given, Spike-specific TCR breadth and depth both rose.

Only in-frame clones appear in the TCRdb table, and some are missing; sequencing was by immunoSEQ multiplex PCR. The table lists approximately 110,000 clones, around 81% of them singletons. The V and J ends lost 1 base and 3 bases respectively, with 10 bases between them. Germline V gene lookup returns CDR1 KGHSH and CDR2 LQKENI. The CDR3 totals 14 residues. Details on this clone: Its target is unknown.

This rearrangement joins TRBV18 to TRBJ2-7; D uncertain. The sequenced sample was peripheral blood, obtained on day 0 of AZD1222 vaccination. The receptor's source is an adult in good health. The CDR3 DNA sequence: TGTGCCAGCTCACCACGTGAGGAGAACTACGAGCAGTACTTC. Translated: CASSPREENYEQYF.